This T cell receptor (beta chain) was captured in a study of blood T cell repertoires in COVID-19. Here immunoSEQ multiplex PCR was the method, and the copy in TCRdb shows in-frame clones only, minus some. The sample lists about 380,000 clones; approximately 90% were seen once. Individuals drawn from about 26 US areas were roughly 18 to 95 years old. This clone was seen a few times. CDR3 length equals 13 residues. The V gene's germline CDR1 is SQVTM and CDR2 ANQGSEA. The V end was cut by 6 bases, the J end by 7 bases, with 18 bases between. The clonotype was recovered from a woman between 18 and 29 years old who had recovered from COVID-19. The sample comprised PBMCs or T cells enriched from blood (not recorded which). The rearrangement joins TRBV29-1 to TRBJ1-2; D perhaps matches TRBD1 (5 bases). CDR3 sequence: CSVPGMPRGGYTF. The CDR3 DNA reads as TGCAGCGTACCAGGGATGCCCCGTGGTGGCTACACCTTC.